These T cell receptor beta chains were read from a single sample in a study of CD8+ T cells in alopecia areata. The assay was immunoSEQ multiplex PCR, and TCRdb's table has in-frame clones only and misses some. The sample yields 180,000 or so clones, 58% seen once. Here the sequenced sample was CD4+ T cells sorted from blood, taken at approximately week 60, from a patient treated with tofacitinib. Receptors were obtained from a human donor with alopecia areata. Each CDR3 is given with its conserved first and last residue. A D gene is named only where the DNA matches it firmly. Part of the rows lack a size; the others show once, few, many or a class for expanded clones.

D gene	J gene	clone size	V gene	CDR3 protein	CDR3 DNA
NA	TRBJ2-3	NA	TRBV5-6	CASSLASSDTQYF	TGTGCCAGCAGCTTGGCATCTTCAGATACGCAGTATTTT
NA	TRBJ2-7	NA	TRBV6-6	CASSYSRYEQYF	TGTGCCAGCAGTTACAGCCGCTACGAGCAGTACTTC
NA	TRBJ2-3	NA	TRBV5-1	CASSLVRRGASDTQYF	TGCGCCAGCAGCTTGGTGCGACGGGGGGCCTCAGATACGCAGTATTTT
NA	TRBJ2-4	NA	TRBV27	CASSSDGDDIQYF	TGTGCCAGCAGTTCGGACGGAGATGACATTCAGTACTTC
NA	TRBJ1-2	NA	TRBV2	CASRDSETANYGYTF	TGTGCCAGCAGGGATTCGGAGACAGCCAACTATGGCTACACCTTC
TRBD1	TRBJ2-5	NA	TRBV29-1	CSAGQGNGETQYF	TGCAGCGCCGGACAGGGGAATGGGGAGACCCAGTACTTC
NA	TRBJ2-5	few	TRBV6-5	CASRSLRGQQETQYF	TGTGCCAGCAGGTCGCTGAGGGGCCAACAAGAGACCCAGTACTTC
NA	TRBJ2-5	NA	TRBV10-3	CAISESLGGVQETQYF	TGTGCCATCAGTGAGTCTTTGGGCGGAGTTCAAGAGACCCAGTACTTC
NA	TRBJ1-5	few	TRBV4-1	CASSQDGGIGNQPQHF	TGCGCCAGCAGCCAAGATGGAGGGATTGGCAATCAGCCCCAGCATTTT
TRBD1	TRBJ1-2	NA	TRBV6-5	CASRGQGQGYTF	TGTGCCAGCAGGGGACAGGGTCAAGGCTACACCTTC
TRBD2	TRBJ2-7	NA	TRBV7-9	CASSEIAGGPYEQYF	TGTGCCAGCAGCGAAATAGCGGGGGGGCCCTACGAGCAGTACTTC
NA	TRBJ2-3	NA	TRBV29-1	CSIEPASTDTQYF	TGCAGCATTGAGCCAGCGAGCACAGATACGCAGTATTTT
NA	TRBJ1-5	NA	TRBV29-1	CSVYMGPGWQPQHF	TGCAGCGTATACATGGGTCCGGGTTGGCAGCCCCAGCATTTT
NA	TRBJ1-1	once	TRBV29-1	CSVAQGGGEAFF	TGCAGCGTTGCCCAGGGTGGAGGTGAAGCTTTCTTT
TRBD1	TRBJ1-2	once	TRBV5-1	CASSPGGDSLMTF	TGCGCCAGCAGTCCCGGGGGGGACAGCCTTATGACTTTC
NA	TRBJ2-5	NA	TRBV6-5	CASSPISRGISTQYF	TGTGCCAGCAGTCCCATATCTAGGGGTATATCGACCCAGTACTTC
TRBD2	TRBJ2-3	NA	TRBV15	CATSRKIAGGTDTQYF	TGTGCCACCAGCAGAAAGATAGCGGGGGGCACAGATACGCAGTATTTT
TRBD1	TRBJ2-7	NA	TRBV30	CAWRAGTGGSYEQYF	TGTGCCTGGAGAGCCGGGACAGGGGGCTCGTACGAGCAGTACTTC
TRBD1	TRBJ1-6	NA	TRBV6-1	CASTIGQGNSPLHF	TGTGCCAGCACAATAGGACAGGGGAATTCACCCCTCCACTTT
NA	TRBJ2-5	NA	TRBV29-1	CSVEDRLARETQYF	TGCAGCGTTGAAGATCGATTAGCTAGGGAGACCCAGTACTTC
TRBD1	TRBJ1-6	few	TRBV9	CASSSGRGPPLHF	TGTGCCAGCAGCAGCGGCAGGGGGCCCCCCCTCCACTTT
NA	TRBJ2-5	NA	TRBV29-1	CSTRAAVRETQYF	TGCAGCACGCGGGCGGCGGTGAGAGAGACCCAGTACTTC
NA	TRBJ1-2	NA	TRBV30	CAWSPLTGNLYGYTF	TGTGCCTGGAGTCCCCTCACAGGGAATCTCTATGGCTACACCTTC
NA	TRBJ2-3	NA	TRBV4-2	CASSPWTSSTDTQYF	TGTGCCAGCAGCCCCTGGACTTCCAGCACAGATACGCAGTATTTT
NA	TRBJ1-5	NA	TRBV30	CAWSVGEDQPQHF	TGTGCCTGGAGTGTAGGGGAGGATCAGCCCCAGCATTTT
NA	TRBJ1-6	few	TRBV11-2	CASSFIDSANSPLHF	TGTGCCAGCAGCTTCATCGACAGCGCAAATTCACCCCTCCACTTT
NA	TRBJ2-7	NA	TRBV5-6	CASSLAPPAQGVSEQYF	TGTGCCAGCAGCTTGGCCCCACCGGCACAGGGCGTGTCCGAGCAGTACTTC
TRBD1	TRBJ2-7	NA	TRBV28	CASSSPDRENEQYF	TGTGCCAGCAGTTCCCCAGACAGGGAGAACGAGCAGTACTTC
NA	TRBJ2-1	few	TRBV14	CASSQGWEITYNEQFF	TGTGCCAGCAGCCAAGGTTGGGAAATCACCTACAATGAGCAGTTCTTC
NA	TRBJ2-7	NA	TRBV19	CASTHLGATYDEQYF	TGTGCCAGTACTCACCTAGGGGCTACCTACGACGAGCAGTACTTC
NA	TRBJ1-1	once	TRBV5-1	CASSLQGMNTEAFF	TGCGCCAGCAGCTTGCAGGGTATGAACACTGAAGCTTTCTTT
TRBD2	TRBJ2-1	few	TRBV7-3	CASSFNSGGAYNEQFF	TGTGCCAGCAGCTTCAATAGCGGGGGGGCCTACAATGAGCAGTTCTTC
NA	TRBJ2-3	NA	TRBV4-1	CASSTRQAGTSTDTQYF	TGCGCCAGCAGCACCCGACAGGCAGGGACTAGCACAGATACGCAGTATTTT
NA	TRBJ2-7	NA	TRBV29-1	CSVGTGRGSYEQYF	TGCAGCGTTGGCACGGGCAGGGGTTCCTACGAGCAGTACTTC
NA	TRBJ1-4	NA	TRBV30	CAWSPGRKLFF	TGTGCCTGGAGTCCGGGGAGGAAACTGTTTTTT
TRBD1	TRBJ1-6	NA	TRBV2	CASSDRQGTDYNSPLHF	TGTGCCAGCAGCGATAGACAGGGGACGGACTATAATTCACCCCTCCACTTT
NA	TRBJ2-5	NA	TRBV7-2	CASSPGLLGETQYF	TGTGCCAGCAGCCCGGGACTGTTGGGGGAGACCCAGTACTTC
NA	TRBJ2-3	NA	TRBV27	CASSLWAGSTDTQYF	TGTGCCAGCAGTTTATGGGCGGGGAGCACAGATACGCAGTATTTT
NA	TRBJ1-2	NA	TRBV23-1	CASSRECGYTF	TGCGCCAGCTCACGGGAGTGTGGCTACACCTTC
NA	TRBJ1-1	once	TRBV29-1	CSVWVNTEAFF	TGCAGCGTTTGGGTGAACACTGAAGCTTTCTTT
NA	TRBJ1-6	NA	TRBV29-1	CSVELAGGPLHF	TGCAGCGTTGAACTCGCGGGAGGACCCCTCCACTTT
NA	TRBJ2-2	NA	TRBV29-1	CSVAQVNTGELFF	TGCAGCGTTGCACAGGTCAACACCGGGGAGCTGTTTTTT
TRBD1	TRBJ1-4	NA	TRBV30	CAWEVLRTGREKLFF	TGTGCCTGGGAGGTCCTCAGGACAGGGCGTGAAAAACTGTTTTTT
NA	TRBJ2-6	NA	TRBV10-3	CAISELGSGANVLTF	TGTGCCATCAGTGAATTGGGCTCTGGGGCCAACGTCCTGACTTTC
NA	TRBJ1-2	NA	TRBV29-1	CSVLTGSGYTF	TGCAGCGTTCTCACAGGGTCTGGCTACACCTTC
TRBD1	TRBJ1-1	NA	TRBV5-1	CASSGRQGGSEAFF	TGCGCCAGCAGCGGGCGACAGGGAGGCTCTGAAGCTTTCTTT